This TCR beta chain was captured by sequencing in a study of T-cell reconstitution after alpha-beta-depleted transplantation in children (dated by TCRdb to the mid-2010s). Background on the whole study: T-cell immune reconstitution after TCRalphabeta/CD19-depleted allogeneic hematopoietic cell transplantation in children was quantitatively tracked in the study by means of TCR repertoire profiling. Results the study describes overall, beyond this receptor: The apparently early alphabetaT-cell count recovery about two months after transplant was reportedly dependent on only several hundred rapidly expanded clones derived from non-depleted graft cells. Over subsequent months, a decline in hyperexpanded clone frequencies was noted, and after one year, T-cell counts and TCRbeta diversity were mostly ascribed to newly produced T cells. In some patients, the high TCRbeta diversity seen at day 60 was put down to recipient T cells and intrathymic progenitors that had survived conditioning.

Via the germline V gene (reference sequence), CDR1 is DFQATT and CDR2 SNEGSKA. The V and J ends are trimmed by 1 base and 6 bases, leaving 10 bases between them. The CDR3, from cysteine to phenylalanine, totals 13 residues. Only the CDR3 part of the read is kept: 39 bases, read in frame from the first base. The library was made by PCR. Sequencing relied on an Illumina HiSeq 2500. To normalize quantification of the TCRbeta repertoire, the TCR libraries were built with molecular barcoding that relied on unique molecular identifiers. TCRdb itself trimmed the public reads at Q25 with fastp, ran MiXCR and retained productive beta chains. Each CDR3 protein appears once, grouped with its most common genes and DNA. The sample data list 350,000 to 500,000 distinct CDR3 sequences, and over 40% of these were observed just once. Of the sample, under 30% is held by the ten largest clones. As to this clonotype: Its antigen is unknown. Base quality data are lacking; no much larger clone is found one base away.

Sample treatment or condition, as interpreted from the label and publication: allogeneic hematopoietic cell transplantation with graft depleted of TCRalphabeta T cells and CD19 B cells. TCRalphabeta/CD19-depleted allogeneic hematopoietic cell grafts were given to the transplant recipients, all of whom were children. The source material was PBMCs, sampled before TCRalphabeta/CD19-depleted stem cell transplant. The chain couples TRBV20-1 to TRBJ2-1; possibly the D gene is TRBD2, per 5 matching bases. The clonotype was recovered from a girl aged 2-10 years with aplastic anemia, due to receive a stem cell transplant. The CDR3 protein sequence reads: CSARVPSSNEQFF. The DNA sequence follows: TGCAGTGCTAGAGTTCCTAGCAGCAATGAGCAGTTCTTC.